One and the same sample provided the 21 T cell receptor beta chains below, sequenced in a study of blood T cell repertoires in COVID-19. Clones were read by immunoSEQ multiplex PCR, and TCRdb kept only the in-frame ones, dropping some. The profile shows 300,000 to 450,000 clones, around 90% of them singletons. Input material: peripheral blood. These receptors were obtained from a human donor in a cohort sampled during active COVID-19.

This clone was seen a few times. The V call is TRBV2, the J call TRBJ2-1; D gene ambiguous. Germline V gives CDR1 SNHLY, CDR2 FYNNEI. The CDR3 sequence is 14 residues long. V was trimmed by 3 bases and J by 3 bases, leaving 9 bases between them. CDR3 loop: CASSELVLYNEQFF. The DNA of the CDR3 is TGTGCCAGCAGTGAGTTAGTCCTCTACAATGAGCAGTTCTTC.

The chain combines TRBV4-2 with TRBJ2-3; D may be TRBD1 (5 bases). Germline CDR1 LGHNA, CDR2 YNFKEQ. Trimming removed 4 bases at V and 1 base at J, with 12 bases between. The CDR3 loop spans 15 amino acids. CDR3 coding DNA: TGTGCCAGCAGCCCGACAGTCCGTCGCACAGATACGCAGTATTTT. Translation: CASSPTVRRTDTQYF.

In its sample, this clone was seen many times. The chain joins TRBV5-3 to TRBJ1-1; possibly TRBD1 for D (5 bases). TRBV5-3 falls under the ORF class, with uncertain function. The CDR3 is made up of 16 amino acids. V gave up 6 bases and J gave up 3 bases, with 21 bases separating them. CDR3 DNA: TGTGCCAGAACCCATCCCGTGGCAGGGTGGGACACTGAAGCTTTCTTT. Translation: CARTHPVAGWDTEAFF.

V gene TRBV5-4 combines with J gene TRBJ2-1, with D tentatively TRBD2 (5 bases). Trimming left V 7 bases short and J 0 bases short, with 5 bases between. CDR1 and CDR2 (germline): SGHNT, YYREEE (reference sequence). The CDR3 covers 12 residues. The CDR3 region is CASGSSYNEQFF. The CDR3 bases are TGTGCCAGCGGGAGCTCCTACAATGAGCAGTTCTTC.

In its sample, this clone was seen once. The chain employs TRBV30 and TRBJ2-2; tentative D call: TRBD2 (6 bases). Germline CDR1 GTSNPN, CDR2 SVGIG (reference sequence). Trimming stripped 0 bases from V and 6 bases from J, with 11 bases between. The CDR3 runs to 14 residues. CDR3 in amino acids: CAWSVTGEAGELFF. Here the CDR3 DNA reads TGTGCCTGGAGTGTAACCGGGGAGGCCGGGGAGCTGTTTTTT.

This rearrangement joins TRBV6-4 to TRBJ2-2; D remains unclear. The CDR3 is 14 amino acids. V was shortened by 6 bases and J by 0 bases, with 8 bases between the two germline ends. Germline values: CDR1 MRHNA, CDR2 SNTAGT. CDR3 DNA sequence: TGTGCCAGCAGACCCTATCCGAACACCGGGGAGCTGTTTTTT. This sequence encodes CASRPYPNTGELFF.

Here the CDR3 reads CASSMTRIDTQYF. The CDR3, as DNA: TGTGCCAGTAGTATGACCAGGATAGATACGCAGTATTTT. The chain carries TRBV19 and TRBJ2-3; D is unresolved. Trimming left V 3 bases short and J 5 bases short, with 9 bases between. CDR1 is LNHDA and CDR2 is SQIVND in the germline V gene (reference sequence). The length of the CDR3 is 13 residues.

This sequence joins TRBV18 and TRBJ2-5; TRBD2 aligns across 9 bases. This CDR3 is built from 16 residues. CDR1 is KGHSH and CDR2 is LQKENI in the germline V gene. The ends lost 2 bases at V and 1 base at J; junction bases unmatched: 5. As DNA, the CDR3 is TGTGCCAGCTCACCATTTGGCGGGAGGGCCCAAGAGACCCAGTACTTC. As protein: CASSPFGGRAQETQYF.

This chain links TRBV2 with TRBJ1-5, with TRBD1 matching 9 bases. Germline V gene data show CDR1 as SNHLY and CDR2 as FYNNEI. The length of the CDR3 is 16 residues. V was pared by 5 bases and J by 0 bases, with 5 bases of the junction left unmatched. CDR3 sequence reads: CASSFGTGNSNQPQHF. CDR3 nucleotide sequence: TGTGCCAGCAGTTTCGGGACAGGGAATAGCAATCAGCCCCAGCATTTT.

The J gene is TRBJ1-1, the V gene TRBV3-1 (or the pseudogene TRBV3-2); TRBD1 matches at 11 bases. This CDR3 has 17 residues. Germline V CDR1 and CDR2: LGHDT, YNNKEL (reference sequence). V shed 4 bases, J shed 1 base, and the junction held 8 bases outside the gene matches. The CDR3 bases are TGTGCCAGCAGCCGGGGACAGGGGGTGGGAGAGAACACTGAAGCTTTCTTT. Its translation: CASSRGQGVGENTEAFF.

J is TRBJ1-1 and V is TRBV6-5; D is undetermined. Trimming stripped 4 bases from V and 2 bases from J, with 8 bases between. CDR3 length: 13 residues. Germline CDR1 and CDR2: MNHEY and SVGAGI. CDR3: CASSLTSNTEAFF. For the CDR3, the DNA is TGTGCCAGCAGTTTGACAAGCAACACTGAAGCTTTCTTT.

The CDR3 coding sequence is TGTGCCAGCAGTTTGGGGCCCCGGATCGAGCAGTACTTC. This sequence encodes CASSLGPRIEQYF. The chain has TRBV12-3 or TRBV12-4 and TRBJ2-7, with TRBD1 as a possible D gene (5 bases). The ends were cut back, 3 bases at V and 6 bases at J, with 12 bases in the middle. The CDR3 extends over 13 amino acids.

J is TRBJ1-1 and V is TRBV7-8; no clear D. Germline V gives CDR1 SGHVS, CDR2 FQNEAQ. The CDR3 consists of 16 residues. V was trimmed by 1 base and J by 0 bases, leaving 12 bases between them. CDR3: CASSLDPPDMNTEAFF. DNA of the CDR3: TGTGCCAGCAGCTTAGACCCGCCAGACATGAACACTGAAGCTTTCTTT.

The chain couples TRBV10-3 to TRBJ2-7; possible D gene TRBD1, 5 bases. V shed 2 bases and J shed 3 bases, with 5 bases lying between them. The CDR3 length is 12 residues. In germline, CDR1 is ENHRY, CDR2 SYGVKD. CDR3 coding DNA: TGTGCCATCAGTGAGAGGGGCTACGAGCAGTACTTC. The encoded protein is CAISERGYEQYF.

This chain links TRBV25-1 with TRBJ2-3; possible D gene TRBD2, 5 bases. The CDR3 spans 13 residues. The germline gives CDR1 MGHDK, CDR2 SYGVNS. Trimming cost V 4 bases and J 1 base, with 6 bases left between them. CDR3 loop: CASSARGTDTQYF. The CDR3 DNA sequence: TGTGCCAGCAGTGCGCGGGGCACAGATACGCAGTATTTT.

The chain carries TRBV28 and TRBJ1-2; 9 bases are a match to TRBD1. CDR1 and CDR2 (germline): MDHEN, SYDVKM. The CDR3 length is 15 residues. The junction had 8 bases not matched to a gene; V was cut back by 6 bases and J by 3 bases. CDR3 coding DNA: TGTGCCAGCAGCCTCCGGGACAGGGTGTACTATGGCTACACCTTC. The encoded protein is CASSLRDRVYYGYTF.

This chain links TRBV5-1 with TRBJ1-1; 7 bases map to TRBD1. Germline CDR1 SGHRS, CDR2 YFSETQ. CDR3 length: 17 amino acids. The J segment lost 1 base and the V segment lost 0 bases, leaving 9 bases of the junction unmatched. CDR3 sequence: CASSLVYRDSGNTEAFF. CDR3 nucleotide sequence: TGCGCCAGCAGCTTGGTCTACCGGGACAGCGGGAACACTGAAGCTTTCTTT.

This clone was counted between two and nine times. The V call is TRBV18, the J call TRBJ2-7, with TRBD1 matching over 9 bases. CDR3 length: 15 amino acids. The germline V gene has CDR1 KGHSH and CDR2 LQKENI. Losses at the gene ends were 4 bases for V and 4 bases for J; bases not matched to a gene: 8. The CDR3 DNA follows: TGTGCCAGCTCACAAACCGGGACAGGGCGGTACGAGCAGTACTTC. Protein: CASSQTGTGRYEQYF.

The rearrangement links TRBV27 to TRBJ1-5; D ambiguous. V lost 1 base and J 7 bases, leaving 11 bases between the germline ends. The CDR3 contains 14 residues. The germline CDR1 and CDR2 sequences are MNHEY and SMNVEV (reference sequence). In DNA form, the CDR3 reads TGTGCCAGCAGTTTATTACAGTCTGGACAGCCCCAGCATTTT. Amino acids: CASSLLQSGQPQHF.

This clone was seen a handful of times. Other DNA sequences in the same sample also yield this CDR3. V usage is TRBV15 and J usage is TRBJ2-3, with TRBD1 as a possible D gene (8 bases). Deletions cut 0 bases from V and 3 bases from J, with 13 bases between. The germline V gene has CDR1 LNHNV and CDR2 YYDKDF (reference sequence). The CDR3 runs 16 residues. The CDR3 DNA is TGTGCCACCAGCAGAGACGGACAGGGAGGGACAGATACGCAGTATTTT. Its translation: CATSRDGQGGTDTQYF.

The chain combines TRBV15 with TRBJ2-5, with 8 nucleotides matching TRBD2. Germline CDR1 LNHNV, CDR2 YYDKDF (reference sequence). The CDR3 has 14 amino acids. Losses at the gene ends were 2 bases for V and 1 base for J; bases not matched to a gene: 0. The CDR3 protein is CATSRRGGQETQYF. In DNA form, the CDR3 reads TGTGCCACCAGCAGACGGGGGGGCCAAGAGACCCAGTACTTC.